This is a list of T cell receptor beta chains from one sample in a study of CXCR3-negative and CXCR3-positive naive CD8 T cells. TCRdb reprocessed the 5' RACE reads; each CDR3 protein has one entry and no DNA is given. The sample has some 40,000 distinct CDR3 sequences, and its top ten clones hold 6% to 8.5%. The sequencing sample was made of memory CD8+ T cells from blood. The receptor source for this set is a human donor in good health. Some clones in this sample may be carry-over from other donors' samples. CDR3s include the opening cysteine and the closing phenylalanine or tryptophan. The order of the fields is J gene, V gene, clone size, CDR3 protein. Size is omitted from some rows. Given values are once, few, many or a class for expanded clones.

>TRBJ2-1|TRBV29-1|-
CSVEERAGGPWNEQFF
>TRBJ2-2|TRBV10-3|-
CAIPSNTGELFF
>TRBJ2-7|TRBV7-3|-
CASSYGAGLAYEQYF
>TRBJ2-5|TRBV2|-
CASSPWDRVQETQYF
>TRBJ2-7|TRBV7-9|-
CASSLRTRAYEQYF
>TRBJ1-1|TRBV14|-
CASTSGPNTEAFF
>TRBJ2-2|TRBV6-4|-
CASSDSLEGNTGELFF
>TRBJ2-7|TRBV28|-
CASSFLGTTYEQYF
>TRBJ2-4|TRBV9|-
CASSASQGDIQYF
>TRBJ1-1|TRBV29-1|-
CSVDGITGEFGRANTEAFF
>TRBJ1-2|TRBV29-1|-
CSVGSEFYGYTF
>TRBJ1-5|TRBV7-9|-
CASSHGGVRQPQHF
>TRBJ2-1|TRBV10-3|-
CAISEAGGAYNEQFF
>TRBJ2-3|TRBV12-3/TRBV12-4|medium-sized
CASSPTTSWVGTQYF
>TRBJ1-2|TRBV29-1|-
CSVEDTQAPVYGYTF
>TRBJ1-1|TRBV7-3|-
CASSLTGQGNTEAFF
>TRBJ1-5|TRBV6-2/TRBV6-3|-
CASSYSWGTQPQHF
>TRBJ1-2|TRBV6-5|-
CASSYGSSCYTF
>TRBJ1-1|TRBV7-2|-
CASSWDVAKSLNTEAFF
>TRBJ1-1|TRBV5-5|-
CASSLDTGNMNTEAFF
>TRBJ2-1|TRBV29-1|-
CSVEDLRQGVRNEQFF
>TRBJ1-1|TRBV7-2|-
CASSPPYTTGNEAFF
>TRBJ2-7|TRBV12-3/TRBV12-4|-
CASTKSAGYEQYF
>TRBJ2-1|TRBV11-2|-
CASSSHGAANEQFF
>TRBJ2-7|TRBV7-2|-
CASSQSSYEQYF
>TRBJ1-1|TRBV29-1|-
CSAPQGGYTEAFF
>TRBJ2-6|TRBV11-2|-
CASSLGSGANVLTF
>TRBJ1-2|TRBV29-1|-
CSVPGQGAQYYGYTF
>TRBJ2-1|TRBV10-3|-
CAISDWSSDSYNEQFF
>TRBJ2-7|TRBV15|-
CATSRDDELTAYYEQYF
>TRBJ2-7|TRBV27|-
CASSLGQLAYEQYF
>TRBJ2-1|TRBV20-1|-
CSARVGAGGPYNEQFF
>TRBJ2-2|TRBV7-3|-
CASSLRGLGTGELFF
>TRBJ2-1|TRBV30|-
CALDPGDPYNEQFF
>TRBJ1-5|TRBV6-5|-
CASGVGVGNQPQHF
>TRBJ2-1|TRBV27|-
CASSLTSGGYEQFF
>TRBJ2-3|TRBV29-1|-
CSVTSGTDTQYF
>TRBJ2-7|TRBV20-1|-
CSAFSTGGSSYEQYF
>TRBJ2-3|TRBV19|-
CASGGVAGGPNPSTDTQYF
>TRBJ2-7|TRBV7-9|-
CASSLGSWGQPYEQYF
>TRBJ2-3|TRBV5-1|-
CASSYLAGGSTDTQYF
>TRBJ2-5|TRBV29-1|-
CSVGGNQETQYF
>TRBJ2-2|TRBV5-1|-
CASSWTAIPNTGELFF
>TRBJ2-1|TRBV5-1|-
CASSLAQGPSGRVYNEQFF
>TRBJ2-7|TRBV23-1|-
CASSQSNGRGRHYEQYF
>TRBJ2-2|TRBV4-2|-
CASSHPMAGGNTGELFF
>TRBJ1-5|TRBV19|-
CASSIGGRGSNQPQHF
>TRBJ2-7|TRBV6-5|-
CASRWGQGVSYEQYF
>TRBJ2-4|TRBV3-1|-
CASSLPGGKNIQYF
>TRBJ1-5|TRBV27|-
CASGLGTGPYSNQPQHF
>TRBJ1-2|TRBV7-9|-
CASSLYYGYTF
>TRBJ1-5|TRBV18|-
CASSPPGTGADQPQHF
>TRBJ1-5|TRBV7-2|-
CASRPTGGGNQPQHF